This T cell receptor beta chain appears in the sequencing data of a study of regulatory T cells in long-lasting Graves disease. Background on the study: For a period under 3 months, newly diagnosed Graves' patients had taken antithyroid drugs.

The V end lost 0 bases, the J end lost 3 bases, and 12 bases lay between the germline ends. The CDR3 is 15 amino acids. Germline V gives CDR1 LGHDT, CDR2 YNNKEL (reference sequence). Building of the TCR beta libraries involved iRepertoire HTBI primers and Arm-PCR of CDR3 regions. In TCRdb, the multiplex PCR reads were re-called with MiXCR into one record per CDR3 protein. This sample yields more than 300,000 distinct CDR3 sequences, of which 15% to 20% are seen a single time; around 20% belongs to the top ten. This clonotype was seen repeatedly, ten times or more. Time point in this sample: newly diagnosed GD, antithyroid drugs for less than 3 months. PBMCs were the source of the RNA used for TCR sequencing. This same sample was also taken into another study, of T cells in Graves' hyperthyroidism and ophthalmopathy. This second study says: Lactation, pregnancy, other autoimmune disease or uncontrolled infection excluded patients. The blood repertoire included most of the expanded thyroid clonotypes above 0.001. Ophthalmopathy was told apart from stable hyperthyroidism by a 13 V-J model.

The input for sequencing was peripheral blood mononuclear cells (PBMCs), taken at new diagnosis, from a patient treated with antithyroid drugs. The clonotype comes from a woman aged 18-29 years with Graves disease. The V and J genes are TRBV3-1 and TRBJ2-7, with D perhaps TRBD1 (6 bases). For the CDR3, the DNA is TGTGCCAGCAGCCAAGAGGTAGGGACAAACTACGAGCAGTACTTC. The encoded protein is CASSQEVGTNYEQYF.